This TCR beta chain is drawn from a study of OX40 agonist ivuxolimab in advanced cancers. J lost 1 base, V lost 2 bases, and 10 bases had no gene match. CDR3 length: 18 amino acids. Per germline, CDR1 MNHNS and CDR2 SASEGT. Generated by immunoSEQ multiplex PCR, the TCRdb table keeps only in-frame clones and is missing some. The sample records under 70,000 clones, approximately 86% being singletons. The sequence was collected from an adult with an advanced solid tumor such as melanoma, head and neck, liver or kidney cancer. J is TRBJ2-4 and V is TRBV6-1, with 8 bases aligning to TRBD2. The sequenced sample was CD4+ or CD8+ T cells sorted from blood, obtained in a trial of the OX40 agonist ivuxolimab. The CDR3 nucleotides are TGTGCCAGCAGTGAAAGGAGGACTAGCCCTGTCGCCAAAAACATTCAGTACTTC. It translates to CASSERRTSPVAKNIQYF.